The sequence of this T cell receptor (beta chain) was determined in a study of blood T cell repertoires in COVID-19. Study information: Whether acute or convalescent, the COVID-19 samples came from the United States, Italy and Spain. T cells, B-cell-depleted T cells, or PBMCs supplied cDNA or gDNA.

About this clone itself: Distinct nucleotide sequences in the sample also encode this CDR3.

Authors' data handling: Amplifying reference gene primers gave estimates of nucleated cell counts. Sequencing used immunoSEQ multiplex PCR; TCRdb keeps in-frame clones, though not all of them. For V, J and clone size, that table is used; D and trimming come from the DNA. This sample has a few hundred thousand clones, with 70% to 90% found just once. Trimming took off 0 bases at V and 2 bases at J, with 5 bases between the two ends. The CDR3 is made up of 13 amino acids. Looked up from germline, CDR1 is SGHRS and CDR2 is YFSETQ. J is TRBJ1-2 and V is TRBV5-1; D is uncertain. The clonotype comes from a man aged 35 to 55 with acute or convalescent COVID-19. Material: peripheral blood. CDR3 amino acids: CASSLGRNYGYTF. Here the CDR3 DNA reads TGCGCCAGCAGCTTGGGGAGAAACTATGGCTACACCTTC. The variable domain in full, with the rest retrieved from reference TRBV5-1 and TRBJ1-2, is KAGVTQTPRYLIKTRGQQVTLSCSPISGHRSVSWYQQTPGQGLQFLFEYFSETQRNKGNFPGRFSGRQFSNSRSEMNVSTLELGDSALYLCASSLGRNYGYTFGSGTRLTVV.